A selection of T cell receptor beta chains follows, all from one sample in a study of T cell repertoires in cytomegalovirus infection. TCRdb redid the calling of the reads with MiXCR, one entry per CDR3 protein. The repertoire holds about 890,000 distinct CDR3 sequences, approximately 33% seen once, with 13% in the top ten. Their specific antigens are unknown. The specimen was cultured CD8+ T cells from PBMCs, collected from culture after CMV antigen stimulation. The receptors were sampled from a human donor in good health (CMV status not recorded). Some clones in this sample may be carry-over from other donors' samples. The CDR3 runs from the conserved cysteine through the conserved F or W. Size values are once, few and many counts, or a class for expanded clones, and some rows have none.

abundance,v_gene,CDR3aa
NA,TRBV19,CASRVGYAEAFF
NA,TRBV7-9,CASSSQGWNEQFF
NA,TRBV7-6,CASSLDEGQNTIYF
many,TRBV7-2,CASREIGGPEAFF
NA,TRBV12-3/TRBV12-4,CASSFEDAKETQYF
NA,TRBV27,CASSLSMRNEQFF
NA,TRBV7-6,CASTPGPFYGYTF
NA,TRBV6-5,CAGGTAPRDTF
few,TRBV6-2/TRBV6-3,CASSYEEGNQPQHF
NA,TRBV10-3,CAISEDGDTQYF
few,TRBV29-1,CSVVLGSNEKLFF
many,TRBV12-5,CASGFGNTEAFF
NA,TRBV20-1,CSARELAGASNEQFF
few,TRBV27,CASSFSNTDTQYF
NA,TRBV7-2,CASSPPDRVSYEQYF
many,TRBV6-1,CASNNNERGGNNEQFF
NA,TRBV2,CASRGQRNTEAFF
many,TRBV7-6,CASAQGLDQPQHF
few,TRBV11-2,CASSPFSPGFATEAFF
NA,TRBV6-6,CASSYSTPSGGARYHNEQFF
once,TRBV2,CASSKQDRDYNSPLHF
few,TRBV7-9,CASSFPGAGGELFF
few,TRBV2,CARAGSLSTEAFF
NA,TRBV12-3/TRBV12-4,CASSLRQAGELFF
NA,TRBV15,CATSRGLGSSDTQYF
many,TRBV7-8,CASSLPGQILYNEQFF
NA,TRBV6-6,CASSSLVQIETQYF
few,TRBV7-6,CASSSGLAGGLSTDTQYF
NA,TRBV14,CASSQKGTNSPLHF
few,TRBV27,CATGTASYNEQFF
NA,TRBV6-8,CASSYTGAGEKLFF
many,TRBV5-5,CASKLLTGTEAFF
NA,TRBV20-1,CSARLTSGGSTDTQYF
NA,TRBV27,CASSYIQTNEKLFF
NA,TRBV7-8,CASIADWYNEQFF